The following is a TCR beta chain sequence with its context. The antigen is not known. These data come from a study of T cell responses to AZD1222 COVID-19 vaccine. Generated by immunoSEQ multiplex PCR, the TCRdb table keeps only in-frame clones and is missing some. The top ten clones hold roughly 3.3% of a sample with more than 110,000 clones, about 90% of them seen once. Notes on the study in general: Repertoires were obtained solely post-peak T cell response. Donors were mostly white British, more females; clonal diversity possibly underestimated. Recipients of AZD1222 seropositive at baseline numbered only 5 or 6.

Whether given at about 4 or about 12 weeks, second doses were pooled. This CDR3 has 11 residues. Per the germline V gene, CDR1 is SEHNR and CDR2 is FQNEAQ (reference sequence). V was shortened by 6 bases and J by 7 bases, with 9 bases between the two germline ends. This sequence originates from an adult who received the AZD1222 COVID-19 vaccine. The sample consisted of peripheral blood, taken 28 days after the second AZD1222 dose. This chain uses TRBV7-9 with TRBJ1-1, with no clear D. DNA of the CDR3: TGTGCCAGCAGGCCCAAGGTTGAAGCTTTCTTT. It translates to CASRPKVEAFF.